The T cell receptor (beta chain) described here comes from a study of T cell responses to AZD1222 COVID-19 vaccine. Study conclusions and caveats: There were mostly white British donors and more females than males, and clonal diversity was possibly underestimated. Only five to seven AZD1222 recipients tested seropositive at baseline. Spike-specific TCR breadth and depth were elevated following two AZD1222 doses.

As to this clone: Antigen specificity is unknown.

The repertoire was sequenced with immunoSEQ multiplex PCR; TCRdb's copy has only in-frame clones and lacks some. The sample lists roughly 100,000 clones; over 70% were seen once. This CDR3 spans 14 amino acids. Per the germline V gene, CDR1 is MGHRA and CDR2 is YSYEKL. V lost 3 bases and J lost 1; bases outside the gene matches: 0. The TCR comes from an adult in good health. The gene calls are TRBV4-1 and TRBJ2-7, with 10 positions matching TRBD1. The source material was peripheral blood, sampled on day 0 of AZD1222 vaccination. The CDR3 DNA sequence: TGCGCCAGCAGCCAGGGACAGGGGTCCTACGAGCAGTACTTC. Translation: CASSQGQGSYEQYF.